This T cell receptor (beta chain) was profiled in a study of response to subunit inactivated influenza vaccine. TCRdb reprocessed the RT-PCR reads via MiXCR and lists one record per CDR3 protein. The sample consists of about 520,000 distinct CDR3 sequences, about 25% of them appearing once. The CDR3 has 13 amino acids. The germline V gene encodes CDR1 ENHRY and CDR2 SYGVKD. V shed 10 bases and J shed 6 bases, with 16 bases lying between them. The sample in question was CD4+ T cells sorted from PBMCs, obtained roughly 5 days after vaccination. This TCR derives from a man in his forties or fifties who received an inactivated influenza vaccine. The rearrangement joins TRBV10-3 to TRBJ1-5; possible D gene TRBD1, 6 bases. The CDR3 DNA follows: TGTGCCACCCGGACAGCTGTGAGTCAGCCCCAGCATTTT. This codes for CATRTAVSQPQHF.